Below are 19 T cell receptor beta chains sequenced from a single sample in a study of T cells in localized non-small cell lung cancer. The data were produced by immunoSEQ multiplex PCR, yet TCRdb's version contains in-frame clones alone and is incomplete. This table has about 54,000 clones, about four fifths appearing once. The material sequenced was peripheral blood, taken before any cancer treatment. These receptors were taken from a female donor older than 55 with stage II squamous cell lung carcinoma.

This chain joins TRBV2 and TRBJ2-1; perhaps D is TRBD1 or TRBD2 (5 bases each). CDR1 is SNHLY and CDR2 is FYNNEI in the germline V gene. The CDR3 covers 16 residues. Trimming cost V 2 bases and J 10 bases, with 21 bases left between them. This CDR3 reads CASSEWAGRDAAEQFF. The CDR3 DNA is TGTGCCAGCAGTGAATGGGCGGGCAGGGATGCGGCAGAGCAGTTCTTC.

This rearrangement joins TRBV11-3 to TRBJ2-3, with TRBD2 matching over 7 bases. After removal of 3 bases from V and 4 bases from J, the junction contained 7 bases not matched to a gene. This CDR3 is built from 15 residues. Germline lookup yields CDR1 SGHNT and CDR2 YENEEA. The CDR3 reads CASSLSGLAADTQYF. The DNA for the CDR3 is TGTGCCAGCAGCTTGAGTGGCCTAGCGGCAGATACGCAGTATTTT.

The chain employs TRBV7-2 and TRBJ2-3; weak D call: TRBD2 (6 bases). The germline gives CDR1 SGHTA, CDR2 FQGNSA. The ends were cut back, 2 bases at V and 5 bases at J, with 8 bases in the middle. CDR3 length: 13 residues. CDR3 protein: CASSLSGGDTQYF. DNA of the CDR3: TGTGCCAGCAGCTTATCCGGGGGAGATACGCAGTATTTT.

Written as DNA, the CDR3 is TGTGCCAGCAGTGACCAGATGGGGCAGGGCTACACCTTC. Translation gives CASSDQMGQGYTF. This chain joins TRBV6-4 and TRBJ1-2, with D perhaps TRBD1 (5 bases). CDR1 and CDR2 from the germline V gene are MRHNA and SNTAGT. Trimming took off 2 bases at V and 8 bases at J, with 12 bases between the two ends. The CDR3 spans 13 residues.

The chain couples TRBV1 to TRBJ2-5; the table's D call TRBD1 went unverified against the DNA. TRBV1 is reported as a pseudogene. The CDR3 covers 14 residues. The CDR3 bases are TGCACCAGCAGCCAGACAGGGGGTGGTGAGACCCAGTACTTC. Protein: CTSSQTGGGETQYF.

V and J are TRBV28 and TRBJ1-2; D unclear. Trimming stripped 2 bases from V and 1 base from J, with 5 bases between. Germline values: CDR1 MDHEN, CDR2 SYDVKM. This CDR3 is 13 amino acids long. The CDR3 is CASSLGFNYGYTF. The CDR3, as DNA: TGTGCCAGCAGTTTAGGGTTTAACTATGGCTACACCTTC.

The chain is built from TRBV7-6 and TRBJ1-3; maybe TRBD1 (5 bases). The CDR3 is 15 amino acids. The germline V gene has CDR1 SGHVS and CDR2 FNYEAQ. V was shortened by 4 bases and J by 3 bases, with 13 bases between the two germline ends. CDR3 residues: CASSSRRGDGNTIYF. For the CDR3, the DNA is TGTGCCAGCAGCTCGCGGCGGGGGGATGGAAACACCATATATTTT. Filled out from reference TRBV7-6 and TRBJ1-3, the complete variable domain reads GAGVSQSPRYKVTKRGQDVALRCDPISGHVSLYWYRQALGQGPEFLTYFNYEAQQDKSGLPNDRFSAERPEGSISTLTIQRTEQRDSAMYRCASSSRRGDGNTIYFGEGSWLTVV.

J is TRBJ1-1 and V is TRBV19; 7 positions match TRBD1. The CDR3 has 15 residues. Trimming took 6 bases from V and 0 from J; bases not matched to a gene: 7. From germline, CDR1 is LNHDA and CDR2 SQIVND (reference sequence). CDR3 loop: CASSRIGQVNTEAFF. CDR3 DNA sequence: TGTGCCAGTAGCCGCATCGGACAGGTGAACACTGAAGCTTTCTTT.

The CDR3 protein is CASSPQGDNSPLHF. CDR3 nucleotides: TGTGCCAGCTCACCACAAGGGGATAATTCACCCCTCCACTTT. The V call is TRBV18, the J call TRBJ1-6; possibly TRBD1 for D (5 bases). Deletions cut 1 base from V and 5 bases from J, with 6 bases between. The germline CDR1 and CDR2 sequences are KGHSH and LQKENI. This CDR3 contains 14 residues.

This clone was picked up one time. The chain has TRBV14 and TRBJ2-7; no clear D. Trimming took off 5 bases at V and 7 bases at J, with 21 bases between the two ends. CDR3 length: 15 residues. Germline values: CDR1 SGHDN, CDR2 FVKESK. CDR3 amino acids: CASSLSMGRSEEQYF. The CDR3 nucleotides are TGTGCCAGCAGCTTGAGCATGGGTCGTTCGGAAGAGCAGTACTTC.

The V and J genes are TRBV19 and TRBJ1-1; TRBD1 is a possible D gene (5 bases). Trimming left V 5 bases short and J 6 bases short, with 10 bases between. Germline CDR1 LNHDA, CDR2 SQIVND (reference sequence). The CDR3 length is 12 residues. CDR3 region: CASSFRDAEAFF. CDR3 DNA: TGTGCCAGTAGTTTCAGGGACGCTGAAGCTTTCTTT.

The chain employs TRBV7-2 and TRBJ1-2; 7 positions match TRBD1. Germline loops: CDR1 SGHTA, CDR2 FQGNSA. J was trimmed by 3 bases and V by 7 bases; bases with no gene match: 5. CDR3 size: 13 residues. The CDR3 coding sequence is TGTGCCAGCAAGGGGGCTGGGGACTATGGCTACACCTTC. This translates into CASKGAGDYGYTF.

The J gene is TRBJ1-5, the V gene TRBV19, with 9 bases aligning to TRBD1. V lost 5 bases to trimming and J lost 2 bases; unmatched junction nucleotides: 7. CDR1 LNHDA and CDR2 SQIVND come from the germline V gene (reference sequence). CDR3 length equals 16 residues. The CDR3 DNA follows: TGTGCCAGTAGTCCCGGGACAGGGCGGGGCAATCAGCCCCAGCATTTT. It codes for CASSPGTGRGNQPQHF.

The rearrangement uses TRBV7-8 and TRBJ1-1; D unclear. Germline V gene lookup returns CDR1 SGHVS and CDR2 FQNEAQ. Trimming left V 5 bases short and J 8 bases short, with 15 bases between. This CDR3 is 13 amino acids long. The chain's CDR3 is CASSILGGGEAFF. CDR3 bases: TGTGCCAGCAGCATATTGGGAGGCGGCGAAGCTTTCTTT.

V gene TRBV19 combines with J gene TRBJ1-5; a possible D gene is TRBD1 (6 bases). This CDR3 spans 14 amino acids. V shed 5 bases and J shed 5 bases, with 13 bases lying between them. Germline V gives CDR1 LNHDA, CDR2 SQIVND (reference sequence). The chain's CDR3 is CASSPRQAYQPQHF. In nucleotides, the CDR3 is TGTGCCAGTAGTCCTCGACAGGCCTATCAGCCCCAGCATTTT.

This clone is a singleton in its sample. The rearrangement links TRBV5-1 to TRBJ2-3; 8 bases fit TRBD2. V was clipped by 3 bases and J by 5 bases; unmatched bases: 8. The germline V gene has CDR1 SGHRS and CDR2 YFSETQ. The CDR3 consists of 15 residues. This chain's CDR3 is CASSSGLGRGDTQYF. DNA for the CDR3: TGCGCCAGCAGCTCGGGACTAGGCAGGGGAGATACGCAGTATTTT.

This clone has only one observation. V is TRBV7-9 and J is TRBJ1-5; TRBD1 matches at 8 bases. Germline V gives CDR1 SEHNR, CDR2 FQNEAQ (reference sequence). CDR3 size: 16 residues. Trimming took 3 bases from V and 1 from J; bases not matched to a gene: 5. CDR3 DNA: TGTGCCAGCAGCTTTGGACAGGGTAACAGCAATCAGCCCCAGCATTTT. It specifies CASSFGQGNSNQPQHF.

The CDR3 bases are TGTGCCAGCAGCGGGGACAGGCAAGAGACCCAGTACTTC. Protein: CASSGDRQETQYF. V gene TRBV7-2 combines with J gene TRBJ2-5, with TRBD1 matching 8 bases. The junction had 1 base not matched to a gene; V was cut back by 5 bases and J by 2 bases. CDR3 size: 13 residues. In germline, CDR1 is SGHTA, CDR2 FQGNSA.

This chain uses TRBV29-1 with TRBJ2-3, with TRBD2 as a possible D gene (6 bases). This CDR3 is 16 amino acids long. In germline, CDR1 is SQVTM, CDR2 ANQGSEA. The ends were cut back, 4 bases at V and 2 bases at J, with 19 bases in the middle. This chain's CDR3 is CSVARSGGVNTDTQYF. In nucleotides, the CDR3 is TGCAGCGTTGCCCGCTCAGGAGGGGTTAACACAGATACGCAGTATTTT.